This T cell receptor beta chain was recovered during a study of blood T cell repertoires in COVID-19. Study background: Samples taken during acute and convalescent COVID-19 were collected in the United States, Italy and Spain. PBMCs, B-cell-depleted T cells, or T cells provided the cDNA or gDNA that made up the material.

How the authors handled the data: Amplification of reference gene primers provided the estimated nucleated cell counts. The data were produced by immunoSEQ multiplex PCR, yet TCRdb's version contains in-frame clones alone and is incomplete. V, J and clone size are those of that table, while D and trimming were read from the DNA. The top ten hold more than 10% of the sample, which has approximately 44,000 clones, around 92% seen once. This receptor was obtained from a human donor in a cohort sampled during active COVID-19. The source material was peripheral blood.

The CDR3 sequence is CAWSEQKVPLHF. CDR3 bases: TGTGCCTGGAGTGAACAGAAGGTACCCCTCCACTTT. The rearrangement joins TRBV30 to TRBJ1-6; D call uncertain. The V and J ends lost 1 base and 12 bases respectively, with 10 bases between them. CDR3 length equals 12 residues. CDR1 is GTSNPN, CDR2 SVGIG, per germline (reference sequence).